The rows below give T cell receptor beta chains drawn from one sample of a study of cytomegalovirus exposure and HLA in healthy donors. Sequenced by immunoSEQ multiplex PCR; TCRdb stores in-frame clones only, minus some. The data hold 160,000 or so clones, with more than 75% observed a single time. Sequenced input: PBMCs. The origin of the receptors is a male donor in good health and CMV-seronegative. Each CDR3 is given with its conserved first and last residue.

V gene	CDR3 protein
TRBV27	CASNPAGPNNEQFF
TRBV28	CASSTWTGRNTIYF
TRBV18	CASSPSGGPYEQYF
TRBV25-1	CASSEWQGLNEQFF
TRBV7-8	CASSLTVYNEQFF
TRBV12-5	CASGSGTGGTDTQYF
TRBV7-9	CASSRIRLEGDTQYF
TRBV5-1	CASSPTGTREYNEQFF
TRBV7-2	CASSPYRMTGNTIYF
TRBV5-4	CASNPGGAQETQYF
TRBV7-9	CASSLASGGAYGYTF
TRBV5-1	CASSHGTGGFGNTEAFF
TRBV14	CASSPLPQFLAEHTDTQYF
TRBV4-1	CASSHPRGGGRATDTQYF
TRBV2	CASEGALGAGYTF
TRBV5-4	CASSTGNYEQYF
TRBV7-2	CASSHRENQPQHF
TRBV7-8	CASSLGRGRVEPQHF
TRBV4-3	CASSPIQGAGYTF
TRBV9	CASSGGASGLYEQYF
TRBV5-4	CASSGQGGDEQYF
TRBV10-1	CASSEPREGSEQYF
TRBV5-1	CASSLTGTEAFF
TRBV27	CASSPRLAGKTDTQYF
TRBV2	CASRRATGVGEKLFF
TRBV6-1	CASKLGDSGEKLFF
TRBV2	CASSGPSGAQETQYF
TRBV18	CASSLGDPHGYTF
TRBV28	CASSITQGLAGNEQFF
TRBV7-9	CASSLSGQGGISNQPQHF
TRBV2	CASSYRGSTEAFF
TRBV5-4	CASSAVQSTGELFF
TRBV27	CASTDFPRGRTEAFF
TRBV6-6	CASSTQGDNEQFF
TRBV5-1	CASSLALAGAGDEQFF
TRBV7-8	CASSLVQGNNSPLHF
TRBV9	CASSELQGATEAFF
TRBV5-1	CASSLGRTGAGELFF
TRBV11-2	CASSLELASYEQYF
TRBV13	CASSLGQGYEQYF
TRBV5-6	CASSLGVASGANVLTF
TRBV5-4	CASSLDRGVGVQFF
TRBV11-2	CASSLVDRGYEQYF
TRBV20-1	CSARASYEQYF
TRBV21-1	CASSKGGAKNIQYF